This T cell receptor beta chain was identified during a study of Ad26.COV2.S vaccination and SARS-CoV-2 variants. Study-level background: Doses of Ad26.COV2.S were injected into muscle once or twice, 56 days apart.

Germline CDR1 reads SGDLS; CDR2 reads YYNGEE. The CDR3 runs 16 residues. Trimming removed 5 bases from V and 6 bases from J; junction bases left unmatched: 7. Using immunoSEQ multiplex PCR, the repertoire was profiled, and TCRdb retains in-frame clones only, with some absent. In the table there are some 340,000 clones, approximately 80% of which are singletons. Treatment here: about 20 received Ad26.COV2.S at low or high dose, single or two shots; about 5 received placebo; per-sample allocation not given. The samples date from day 63 after the first vaccine or placebo injection. Sample: peripheral blood, taken in a trial of Ad26.COV2.S vaccine versus placebo. This rearrangement joins TRBV9 to TRBJ2-1, with 14 bases that match TRBD2. The receptor comes from a person between 18 and 59 years old who received the Ad26.COV2.S COVID-19 vaccine or a placebo. The chain's CDR3 is CASSRLAGGPANEQFF. DNA of the CDR3: TGTGCCAGCAGTCGACTAGCGGGGGGGCCTGCCAATGAGCAGTTCTTC.